Described below is a single T cell receptor (beta chain) sequence and its context. The CDR3 has 16 residues. Trimming cost V 3 bases and J 3 bases; bases outside gene matches: 11. The germline CDR1 and CDR2 sequences are LNHDA and SQIVND (reference sequence). Assay used: immunoSEQ multiplex PCR; TCRdb lists only in-frame clones, some missing. The sample lists about 180,000 clones; approximately 92% were seen once. This sample is drawn from a study of control samples from healthy donors and cancer patients. The source is a man aged 30 to 39 in good health. The rearrangement links TRBV19 to TRBJ2-7, with 7 bases identical to TRBD1. Sequencing used blood. CDR3 protein: CASSIRPTGTIYEQYF. The CDR3 DNA sequence: TGTGCCAGTAGTATCCGACCGACAGGGACCATCTACGAGCAGTACTTC.